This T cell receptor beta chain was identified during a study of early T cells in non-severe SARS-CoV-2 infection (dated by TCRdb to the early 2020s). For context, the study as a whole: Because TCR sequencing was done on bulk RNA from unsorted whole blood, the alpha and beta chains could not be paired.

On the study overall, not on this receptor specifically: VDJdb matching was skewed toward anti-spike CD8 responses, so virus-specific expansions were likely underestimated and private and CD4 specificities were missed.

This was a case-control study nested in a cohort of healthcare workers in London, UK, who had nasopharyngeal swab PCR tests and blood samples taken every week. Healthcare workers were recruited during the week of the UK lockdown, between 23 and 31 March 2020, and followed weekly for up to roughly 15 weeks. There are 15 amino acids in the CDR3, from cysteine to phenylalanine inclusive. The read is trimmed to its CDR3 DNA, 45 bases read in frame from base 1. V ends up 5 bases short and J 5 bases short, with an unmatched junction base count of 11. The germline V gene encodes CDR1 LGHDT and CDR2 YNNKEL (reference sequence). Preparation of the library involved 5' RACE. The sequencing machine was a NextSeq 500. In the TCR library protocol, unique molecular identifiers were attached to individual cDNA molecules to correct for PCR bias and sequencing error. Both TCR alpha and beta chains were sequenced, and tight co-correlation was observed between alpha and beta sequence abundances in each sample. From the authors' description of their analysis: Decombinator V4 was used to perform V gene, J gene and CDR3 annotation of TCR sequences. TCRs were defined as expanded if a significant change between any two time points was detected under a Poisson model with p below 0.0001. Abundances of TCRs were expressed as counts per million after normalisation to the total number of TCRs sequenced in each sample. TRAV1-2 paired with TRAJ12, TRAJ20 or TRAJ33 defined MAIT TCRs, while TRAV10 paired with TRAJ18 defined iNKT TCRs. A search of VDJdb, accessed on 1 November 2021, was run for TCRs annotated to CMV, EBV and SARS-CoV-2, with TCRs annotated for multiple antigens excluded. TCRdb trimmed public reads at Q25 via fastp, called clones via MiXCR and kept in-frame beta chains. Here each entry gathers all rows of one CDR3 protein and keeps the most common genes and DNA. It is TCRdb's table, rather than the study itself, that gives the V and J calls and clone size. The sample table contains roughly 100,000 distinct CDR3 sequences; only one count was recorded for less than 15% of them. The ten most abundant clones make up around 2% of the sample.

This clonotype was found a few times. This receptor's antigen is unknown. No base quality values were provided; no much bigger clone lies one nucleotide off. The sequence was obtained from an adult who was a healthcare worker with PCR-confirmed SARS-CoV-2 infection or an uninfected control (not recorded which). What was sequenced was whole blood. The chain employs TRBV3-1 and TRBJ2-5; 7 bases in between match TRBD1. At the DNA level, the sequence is TGTGCCAGCAGCTCAATCCCGGGGACAGCGGAGACCCAGTACTTC. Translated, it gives CASSSIPGTAETQYF.